These 30 T cell receptor beta chains share one sample of origin, sequenced in a study of blood T cell repertoires in COVID-19. This table comes from immunoSEQ multiplex PCR, and its TCRdb copy is limited to in-frame clones, with some not included. The sample lists under 75,000 clones, just over 85% occurring once. The sequenced sample consisted of peripheral blood. These receptor sequences come from a woman over 75 with active COVID-19.

This chain links TRBV19 with TRBJ2-1; TRBD2 matches 7 bases. The CDR3 has 14 amino acids. Unmatched junction bases numbered 5, after V lost 4 bases and J lost 5 bases. CDR1 and CDR2 (germline): LNHDA, SQIVND (reference sequence). DNA of the CDR3: TGTGCCAGTAGTAGGCTAGCGGATCACAATGAGCAGTTCTTC. This gives the protein CASSRLADHNEQFF.

This chain joins TRBV11-2 and TRBJ2-1, with 13 nucleotides matching TRBD2. Germline-derived CDR1 and CDR2 are SGHAT and FQNNGV. This CDR3 comprises 18 residues. V dropped 5 bases and J dropped 0; count of bases not matched to a gene: 7. CDR3 region: CASSLRLAGGSSYNEQFF. The CDR3 DNA sequence: TGTGCCAGCAGCCTCCGACTAGCGGGGGGAAGCTCCTACAATGAGCAGTTCTTC.

The V call is TRBV5-1, the J call TRBJ2-1; 10 bases match TRBD2. The CDR3 has 14 amino acids. Germline CDR1 and CDR2: SGHRS and YFSETQ. The J segment lost 4 bases and the V segment lost 7 bases, leaving 5 bases of the junction unmatched. The CDR3 sequence: CASSGTSVYNEQFF. The CDR3 DNA reads TGCGCCAGCTCCGGGACTAGCGTTTACAATGAGCAGTTCTTC. The full variable domain, completed using reference TRBV5-1 and TRBJ2-1, is KAGVTQTPRYLIKTRGQQVTLSCSPISGHRSVSWYQQTPGQGLQFLFEYFSETQRNKGNFPGRFSGRQFSNSRSEMNVSTLELGDSALYLCASSGTSVYNEQFFGPGTRLTVL.

The gene calls are TRBV7-2 and TRBJ1-1; D might be TRBD1 (6 bases). There are 14 residues in the CDR3. Germline V lookup: CDR1 SGHTA, CDR2 FQGNSA. V was pared by 5 bases and J by 5 bases, with 15 bases between. The CDR3 region is CASSKGGAGTEAFF. For the CDR3, the DNA is TGTGCCAGCAGCAAAGGGGGGGCAGGTACTGAAGCTTTCTTT.

The V and J genes are TRBV5-6 and TRBJ2-3; tentatively, D is TRBD2 (6 bases). This CDR3 comprises 16 residues. Germline lookup yields CDR1 SGHDT and CDR2 YYEEEE. The V and J ends lost 4 bases and 1 base respectively, with 16 bases between them. The CDR3 reads CASSRGARRGTDTQYF. The CDR3 DNA reads TGTGCCAGCAGCCGAGGGGCCAGGAGGGGCACAGATACGCAGTATTTT.

V gene TRBV6-5 combines with J gene TRBJ1-1; 9 bases are a match to TRBD1. Germline-derived CDR1 and CDR2 are MNHEY and SVGAGI. Trimming took 1 base from V and 3 from J; bases not matched to a gene: 0. This CDR3 is 14 amino acids long. The CDR3 loop is CASSYWDRDTEAFF. CDR3 DNA: TGTGCCAGCAGTTACTGGGACAGGGACACTGAAGCTTTCTTT.

The chain has TRBV4-2 and TRBJ2-1; TRBD1 matches at 8 bases. This CDR3 contains 15 residues. V dropped 5 bases and J dropped 10; count of bases not matched to a gene: 13. Germline assignment: CDR1 LGHNA and CDR2 YNFKEQ. The CDR3 DNA is TGTGCCAGCAGCAAAGGGATCCAGGGGGCAGAGGAGCAGTTCTTC. This encodes CASSKGIQGAEEQFF.

Worth noting for this clone: The junction departs from germline at one end; a sequencing error may be responsible. The rearrangement joins TRBV2 to TRBJ2-7; D is undetermined. This CDR3 is built from 13 residues. CDR1 and CDR2 (germline): SNHLY, FYNNEI. The CDR3 region is CVSRHRGSYEQYF. The DNA for the CDR3 is TGTGTCAGCAGGCACCGCGGATCCTACGAGCAGTACTTC.

This clone appeared a few times. The chain joins TRBV7-2 to TRBJ2-7; 13 bases map to TRBD2. CDR1 SGHTA and CDR2 FQGNSA come from the germline V gene. J was trimmed by 4 bases and V by 5 bases; bases with no gene match: 8. CDR3 length: 16 amino acids. The CDR3 protein is CASSIRTSGGEYEQYF. For the CDR3, the DNA is TGTGCCAGCAGCATCCGGACTAGCGGGGGAGAGTACGAGCAGTACTTC. Drawing the rest from reference TRBV7-2 and TRBJ2-7, the complete variable domain is GAGVSQSPSNKVTEKGKDVELRCDPISGHTALYWYRQSLGQGLEFLIYFQGNSAPDKSGLPSDRFSAERTGGSVSTLTIQRTQQEDSAVYLCASSIRTSGGEYEQYFGPGTRLTVT.

The rearrangement links TRBV27 to TRBJ1-5, with 12 bases identical to TRBD1. This CDR3 is built from 15 residues. The junction had 6 bases not matched to a gene; V was cut back by 5 bases and J by 7 bases. The germline gives CDR1 MNHEY, CDR2 SMNVEV (reference sequence). The CDR3: CASSPGTGGRQPQHF. Here the CDR3 DNA reads TGTGCCAGCAGTCCGGGGACAGGGGGCCGGCAGCCCCAGCATTTT.

The rearrangement joins TRBV2 to TRBJ1-1; possibly TRBD1 for D (5 bases). Germline lookup yields CDR1 SNHLY and CDR2 FYNNEI. There are 12 residues in the CDR3. CDR3 nucleotides: TGTGCGGCGGGGGTTGGGAACACTGAAGCTTTCTTT. It codes for CAAGVGNTEAFF.

The gene calls are TRBV7-9 and TRBJ1-1; 7 nucleotides agree with TRBD1. The CDR3 sequence is 15 residues long. V was pared by 5 bases and J by 5 bases, with 11 bases of the junction left unmatched. Germline loops: CDR1 SEHNR, CDR2 FQNEAQ (reference sequence). The CDR3, as DNA: TGTGCCAGCAGCGACACTCGAGAGGGGGCTACTGAAGCTTTCTTT. As protein: CASSDTREGATEAFF.

The rearrangement links TRBV9 to TRBJ1-4; 9 nucleotides agree with TRBD1. The CDR3 has 15 residues. V lost 4 bases to trimming and J lost 7 bases; unmatched junction nucleotides: 8. CDR1 and CDR2 from the germline V gene are SGDLS and YYNGEE. CDR3 nucleotides: TGTGCCAGCAGCTTACAGGGGACAGGGAGTGAAAAACTGTTTTTT. Its protein is CASSLQGTGSEKLFF.

The chain is built from TRBV4-3 and TRBJ1-1; maybe TRBD1 (6 bases). V was trimmed by 0 bases and J by 1 base, leaving 12 bases between them. CDR1 LGHNA and CDR2 YSLEER come from the germline V gene. The CDR3 consists of 16 residues. CDR3 nucleotides: TGCGCCAGCAGCCAAGATTCTGGCAGGGGGAACACTGAAGCTTTCTTT. Its translation is CASSQDSGRGNTEAFF.

The V and J genes are TRBV5-4 and TRBJ2-7; TRBD1 agrees at 8 bases. The CDR3 consists of 15 residues. With 2 bases clipped from V and 2 bases from J, the junction kept 6 bases outside the gene matches. Per germline, CDR1 SGHNT and CDR2 YYREEE (reference sequence). This CDR3 reads CASSFDYRGTYEQYF. For the CDR3, the DNA is TGTGCCAGCAGCTTTGACTACAGGGGGACCTACGAGCAGTACTTC.

V is TRBV29-1 and J is TRBJ1-1; TRBD1 matches 7 bases. The CDR3 runs to 14 residues. V lost 2 bases, J lost 4 bases, and 7 bases stayed unmatched. Per the germline V gene, CDR1 is SQVTM and CDR2 is ANQGSEA. The CDR3 spells CSVEYWAGGTEAFF. The CDR3, as DNA: TGCAGCGTTGAATACTGGGCAGGGGGCACTGAAGCTTTCTTT.

The chain employs TRBV18 and TRBJ2-7; tentative D call: TRBD2 (6 bases). The germline CDR1 and CDR2 sequences are KGHSH and LQKENI. The CDR3 totals 13 residues. Trimming took off 6 bases at V and 3 bases at J, with 12 bases between the two ends. The CDR3, as DNA: TGTGCCAGCTCCCACGGGGGTAACTACGAGCAGTACTTC. Its protein is CASSHGGNYEQYF. Full variable domain (missing parts from reference TRBV18 and TRBJ2-7): NAGVMQNPRHLVRRRGQEARLRCSPMKGHSHVYWYRQLPEEGLKFMVYLQKENIIDESGMPKERFSAEFPKEGPSILRIQQVVRGDSAAYFCASSHGGNYEQYFGPGTRLTVT.

This clone has only a few counts. The gene calls are TRBV27 and TRBJ1-6; TRBD1 agrees at 8 bases. The CDR3 has 15 residues. J was trimmed by 0 bases and V by 7 bases; bases with no gene match: 2. Germline V gives CDR1 MNHEY, CDR2 SMNVEV (reference sequence). The CDR3 loop reads CASKTGGSYNSPLHF. For the CDR3, the DNA is TGTGCCAGCAAAACAGGGGGCTCCTATAATTCACCCCTCCACTTT.

This clone was seen only once. The chain couples TRBV7-2 to TRBJ1-5; D perhaps matches TRBD1 (6 bases). Per germline, CDR1 SGHTA and CDR2 FQGNSA. There are 13 residues in the CDR3. V lost 5 bases and J 5 bases, leaving 10 bases between the germline ends. In nucleotides, the CDR3 is TGTGCCAGCAGCCTTCGACAGGATCAGCCCCAGCATTTT. It is translated as CASSLRQDQPQHF.

The rearrangement links TRBV5-4 to TRBJ1-1; no clear D. CDR1 and CDR2 from the germline V gene are SGHNT and YYREEE (reference sequence). With 0 bases removed from V and 1 base from J, the gap between germline ends came to 4 bases. This CDR3 contains 13 residues. This CDR3 reads CASSLAWNTEAFF. The CDR3, as DNA: TGTGCCAGCAGCTTGGCCTGGAACACTGAAGCTTTCTTT.

This chain uses TRBV7-8 with TRBJ2-5, with 8 bases aligning to TRBD1. The CDR3 loop spans 16 amino acids. V shed 5 bases, J shed 5 bases, and the junction held 13 bases outside the gene matches. Looked up from germline, CDR1 is SGHVS and CDR2 is FQNEAQ. CDR3 residues: CASSGRRDRPYETQYF. CDR3 nucleotide sequence: TGTGCCAGCAGCGGGCGCCGGGACAGGCCTTACGAGACCCAGTACTTC. Filled out from reference TRBV7-8 and TRBJ2-5, the complete variable domain reads GAGVSQSPRYKVAKRGQDVALRCDPISGHVSLFWYQQALGQGPEFLTYFQNEAQLDKSGLPSDRFFAERPEGSVSTLKIQRTQQEDSAVYLCASSGRRDRPYETQYFGPGTRLLVL.

The chain is built from TRBV5-4 and TRBJ2-1, with 12 bases lining up with TRBD2. The junction had 8 bases not matched to a gene; V was cut back by 1 base and J by 6 bases. The CDR3 has 17 residues. Germline assignment: CDR1 SGHNT and CDR2 YYREEE (reference sequence). The CDR3 bases are TGTGCCAGCAGCTTGTACCCTAGCGGGGGGGCCGGCAATGAGCAGTTCTTC. This encodes CASSLYPSGGAGNEQFF.

This chain links TRBV11-1 with TRBJ2-5; D possibly corresponds to TRBD2 (5 bases). V lost 5 bases and J lost 2, with 18 bases in between. There are 16 residues in the CDR3. CDR1 and CDR2 (germline): SGHAT, FQDESV (reference sequence). The chain's CDR3 is CASSDDGSSGQETQYF. The CDR3 region has the DNA TGTGCCAGCAGCGACGATGGGTCTTCGGGGCAAGAGACCCAGTACTTC.

This clone was seen a few times. CDR3 in amino acids: CASSPGQGAGYTF. The CDR3 region has the DNA TGTGCCAGCAGCCCGGGGCAGGGGGCTGGCTACACCTTC. The V call is TRBV27, the J call TRBJ1-2, with 8 bases that match TRBD1. Germline values: CDR1 MNHEY, CDR2 SMNVEV (reference sequence). Trimming cost V 6 bases and J 7 bases; bases outside gene matches: 7. This CDR3 comprises 13 residues.

The rearrangement uses TRBV7-9 and TRBJ1-4; the D is unclear. Germline CDR1 is SEHNR and CDR2 is FQNEAQ (reference sequence). The CDR3 has 13 residues. V lost 6 bases, J lost 4 bases, and 9 bases lay in between. The CDR3 DNA reads TGTGCCAGCAGACACAGATATAATGAAAAACTGTTTTTT. This sequence encodes CASRHRYNEKLFF.

This chain joins TRBV28 and TRBJ1-5; D not resolved. V lost 5 bases, J lost 7 bases, and 6 bases lay in between. Germline V gives CDR1 MDHEN, CDR2 SYDVKM. This CDR3 has 11 residues. The CDR3, as DNA: TGTGCCAGCAGTCGCCGGCAGCCCCAGCATTTT. Protein product: CASSRRQPQHF.

The count of this clone is one. The rearrangement links TRBV12-3 or TRBV12-4 to TRBJ2-7; unclear D gene. The ends were cut back, 3 bases at V and 3 bases at J, with 9 bases in the middle. This CDR3 region has 13 residues. This chain's CDR3 is CASSFYVYYEQYF. In nucleotides, the CDR3 is TGTGCCAGCAGTTTTTACGTCTACTACGAGCAGTACTTC.

The CDR3 sequence is CASRGLAGVSYEQYF. CDR3 in DNA: TGTGCCAGCAGGGGACTAGCGGGGGTCTCCTACGAGCAGTACTTC. The chain links TRBV6-6 to TRBJ2-7, with 14 bases aligning to TRBD2. Germline CDR1 is MNHNY and CDR2 is SVGAGI (reference sequence). The length of the CDR3 is 15 residues. The V and J ends lost 6 bases and 0 bases, in that order; junction bases with no gene match: 1.

The chain recombines TRBV13 with TRBJ2-5; 8 positions match TRBD2. The CDR3 has 14 residues. V dropped 4 bases and J dropped 5; count of bases not matched to a gene: 6. The germline CDR1 and CDR2 sequences are PRHDT and FYEKMQ (reference sequence). Written as DNA, the CDR3 is TGTGCCAGCAGCTCACGGGGGGGCTTTGAGACCCAGTACTTC. Translation gives CASSSRGGFETQYF.

The rearrangement links TRBV6-5 to TRBJ2-2, with D possibly TRBD1 on 6 matching bases. V lost 6 bases, J lost 4 bases, and 9 bases lay in between. The CDR3 consists of 13 residues. The germline gives CDR1 MNHEY, CDR2 SVGAGI. CDR3 residues: CASSPGATGELFF. The DNA for the CDR3 is TGTGCCAGCAGCCCAGGGGCCACCGGGGAGCTGTTTTTT.